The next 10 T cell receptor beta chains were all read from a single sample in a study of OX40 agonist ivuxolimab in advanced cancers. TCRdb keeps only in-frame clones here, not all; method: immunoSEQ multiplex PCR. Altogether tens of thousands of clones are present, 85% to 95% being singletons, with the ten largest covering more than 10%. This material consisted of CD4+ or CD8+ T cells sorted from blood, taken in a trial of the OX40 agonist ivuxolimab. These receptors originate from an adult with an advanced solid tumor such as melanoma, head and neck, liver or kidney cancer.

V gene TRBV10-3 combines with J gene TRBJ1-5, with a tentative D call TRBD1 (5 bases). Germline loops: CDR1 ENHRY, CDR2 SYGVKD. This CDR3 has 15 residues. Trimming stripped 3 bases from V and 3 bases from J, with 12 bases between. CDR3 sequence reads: CAISDGLGTNQPQHF. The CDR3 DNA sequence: TGTGCCATCAGTGATGGGTTAGGGACCAATCAGCCCCAGCATTTT.

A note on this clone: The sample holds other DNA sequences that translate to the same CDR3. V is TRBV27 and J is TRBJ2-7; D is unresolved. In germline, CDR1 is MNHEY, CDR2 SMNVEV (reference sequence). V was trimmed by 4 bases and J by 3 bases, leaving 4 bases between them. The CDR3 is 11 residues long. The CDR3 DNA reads TGTGCCAGCAGTTCGAACTACGAGCAGTACTTC. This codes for CASSSNYEQYF.

The CDR3 bases are TGTGCCAGCAGCCCAAGAGCCGGAAACATTCAGTACTTC. This codes for CASSPRAGNIQYF. The chain employs TRBV7-9 and TRBJ2-4; D ambiguous. From germline, CDR1 is SEHNR and CDR2 FQNEAQ (reference sequence). Trimming left V 5 bases short and J 6 bases short, with 11 bases between. CDR3 length equals 13 residues.

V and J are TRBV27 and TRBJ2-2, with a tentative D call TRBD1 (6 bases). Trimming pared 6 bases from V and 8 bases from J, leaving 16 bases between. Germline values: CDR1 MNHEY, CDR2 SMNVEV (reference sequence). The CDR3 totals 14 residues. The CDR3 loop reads CASSRTLQGGELFF. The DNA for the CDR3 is TGTGCCAGCAGCAGAACGTTACAGGGTGGGGAGCTGTTTTTT.

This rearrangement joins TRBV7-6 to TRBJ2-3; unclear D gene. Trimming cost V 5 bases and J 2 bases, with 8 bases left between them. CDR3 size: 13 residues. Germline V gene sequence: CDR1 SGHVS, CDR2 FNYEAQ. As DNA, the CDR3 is TGTGCCAGCAGCCCGGAGACCACAGATACGCAGTATTTT. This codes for CASSPETTDTQYF.

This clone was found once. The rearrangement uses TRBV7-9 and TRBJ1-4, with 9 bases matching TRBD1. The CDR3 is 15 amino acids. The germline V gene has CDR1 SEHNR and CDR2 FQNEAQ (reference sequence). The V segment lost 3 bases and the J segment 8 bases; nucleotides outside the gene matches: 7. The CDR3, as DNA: TGTGCCAGCAGCTTTCCACAGGGGGCAGAGGAAAAACTGTTTTTT. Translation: CASSFPQGAEEKLFF.

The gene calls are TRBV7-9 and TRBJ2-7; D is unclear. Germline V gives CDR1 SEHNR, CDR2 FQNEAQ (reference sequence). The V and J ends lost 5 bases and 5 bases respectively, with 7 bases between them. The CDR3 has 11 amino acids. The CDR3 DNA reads TGTGCCAGCAGCCCCAATGACGAGCAGTACTTC. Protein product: CASSPNDEQYF.

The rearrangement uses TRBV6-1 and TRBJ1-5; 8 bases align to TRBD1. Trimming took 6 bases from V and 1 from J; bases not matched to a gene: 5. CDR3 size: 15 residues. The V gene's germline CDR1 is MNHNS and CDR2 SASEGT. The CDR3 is CASSDRGISNQPQHF. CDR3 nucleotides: TGTGCCAGCAGCGACAGGGGAATCAGCAATCAGCCCCAGCATTTT.

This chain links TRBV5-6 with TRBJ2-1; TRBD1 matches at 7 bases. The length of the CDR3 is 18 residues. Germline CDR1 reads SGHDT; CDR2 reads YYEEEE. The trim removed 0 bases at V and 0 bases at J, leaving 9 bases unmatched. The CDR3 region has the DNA TGTGCCAGCAGCTTGGGACAGGGCTTCTACAGCTCCTACAATGAGCAGTTCTTC. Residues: CASSLGQGFYSSYNEQFF.

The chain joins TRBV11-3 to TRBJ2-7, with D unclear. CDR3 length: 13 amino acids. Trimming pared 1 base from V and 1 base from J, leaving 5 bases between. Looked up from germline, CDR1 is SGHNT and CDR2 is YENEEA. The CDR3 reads CASSLGQSYEQYF. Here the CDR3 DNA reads TGTGCCAGCAGCTTAGGCCAATCCTACGAGCAGTACTTC.